The table lists the clone carrying this T cell receptor (beta chain) with a few counts. The CDR3 consists of 16 residues. CDR1 and CDR2 from the germline V gene are SGHTA and FQGTGA. The ends lost 5 bases at V and 2 bases at J; junction bases unmatched: 8. The CDR3 regions of TCR beta were amplified from RNA transcripts. Researchers ran a first-round RT-PCR on the TCR CDR3 using the HTBI primer set. TCRdb analysed the multiplex PCR reads with MiXCR anew, one entry per CDR3 protein. Among approximately 640,000 distinct CDR3 sequences listed, roughly 17% were seen once. This sample is part of a study of T cells in Graves' hyperthyroidism and ophthalmopathy. Calling Graves' hyperthyroidism stable meant ophthalmopathy did not progress within 18 months.

This receptor was obtained from a man in his fifties or sixties with Graves' hyperthyroidism. Sequencing used blood. The chain employs TRBV7-3 and TRBJ2-3; 9 bases are shared with TRBD2. CDR3 sequence: CASSLGLAPYTDTQYF. In DNA, the CDR3 is TGTGCCAGCAGCCTCGGACTAGCGCCTTACACAGATACGCAGTATTTT.